This TCR beta chain originates from a study of vaccination effects on CD4 cells after COVID-19. The protocol was immunoSEQ multiplex PCR, while the TCRdb copy is restricted to in-frame clones and leaves out a portion. The sample contains 50,000 to 65,000 clones, around three quarters of which appear only once. This clone was detected only once. Its specificity is unknown. Antigen-specific CD4+ T cells expanded by the ViraFEST assay with viral peptide pools were then sequenced. The culture ran for 10 days before CD4+ T cells were isolated. Two-dose BNT162b2 or mRNA-1273 vaccination was given to participants. It was with about 10 IU/ml IL-2 and about 9.2 ug/ml peptides that around 1.9 million PBMC per well were cultured. The germline CDR1 and CDR2 sequences are SGHTA and FQGTGA. The CDR3 loop spans 12 amino acids. The ends were cut back, 5 bases at V and 1 base at J, with 4 bases in the middle.

This sequence originates from a human donor who received a COVID-19 vaccine. The sample here was CD4+ T cells from PBMCs cultured with HCoV-229E spike peptides, taken after COVID-19 vaccination. The V call is TRBV7-3, the J call TRBJ2-3; D remains unclear. This CDR3 reads CASSVGTDTQYF. Written as DNA, the CDR3 is TGTGCCAGCAGCGTGGGCACAGATACGCAGTATTTT.